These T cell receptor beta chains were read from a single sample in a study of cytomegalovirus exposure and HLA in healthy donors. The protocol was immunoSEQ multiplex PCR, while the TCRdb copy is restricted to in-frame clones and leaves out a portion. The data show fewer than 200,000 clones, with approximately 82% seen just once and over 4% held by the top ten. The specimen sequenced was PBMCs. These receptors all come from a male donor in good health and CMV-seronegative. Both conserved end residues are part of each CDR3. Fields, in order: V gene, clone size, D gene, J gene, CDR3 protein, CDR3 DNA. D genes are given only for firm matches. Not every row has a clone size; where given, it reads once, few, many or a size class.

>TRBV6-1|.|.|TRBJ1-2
CASSEVGTRDYGYTF
TGTGCCAGCAGTGAAGTGGGGACAAGAGACTATGGCTACACCTTC
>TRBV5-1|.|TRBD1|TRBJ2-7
CASSWTGESGYEQYF
TGCGCCAGCAGCTGGACAGGGGAGTCGGGATACGAGCAGTACTTC
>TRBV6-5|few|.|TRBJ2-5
CASSANRETQYF
TGTGCCAGCAGCGCAAACCGGGAGACCCAGTACTTC
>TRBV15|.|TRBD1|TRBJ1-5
CATRTGGRYSNQPQHF
TGTGCCACTAGGACAGGGGGTCGCTATAGCAATCAGCCCCAGCATTTT
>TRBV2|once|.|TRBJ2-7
CASSEEDPGRSEQYF
TGTGCCAGCAGTGAGGAGGATCCAGGGAGGAGCGAGCAGTACTTC
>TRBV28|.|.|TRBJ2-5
CASTSSGETQYF
TGTGCCAGCACCAGTTCGGGAGAGACCCAGTACTTC
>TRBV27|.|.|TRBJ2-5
CASSSPGVPMAQYF
TGTGCCAGCAGTTCCCCCGGGGTCCCCATGGCCCAGTACTTC
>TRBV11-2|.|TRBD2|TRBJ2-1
CASSLVGGAVNEQFF
TGTGCCAGCAGCTTAGTCGGGGGGGCCGTCAATGAGCAGTTCTTC
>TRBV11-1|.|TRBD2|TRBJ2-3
CASRAGGGDLTDTQYF
TGTGCCAGCAGAGCCGGGGGGGGAGACCTCACAGATACGCAGTATTTT
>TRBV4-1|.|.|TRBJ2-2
CASSPIQTGGGELFF
TGCGCCAGCAGCCCTATTCAAACAGGCGGCGGGGAGCTGTTTTTT
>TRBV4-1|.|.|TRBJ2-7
CASSQDERAHEQYF
TGCGCCAGCAGCCAAGATGAGAGGGCCCACGAGCAGTACTTC
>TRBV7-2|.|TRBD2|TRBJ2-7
CASSLATSGSSYEQYF
TGTGCCAGCAGCTTGGCGACTAGCGGGAGCTCCTACGAGCAGTACTTC
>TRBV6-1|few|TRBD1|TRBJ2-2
CASSRDRPTGELFF
TGTGCCAGCAGTCGGGACAGGCCTACCGGAGAGCTGTTTTTT
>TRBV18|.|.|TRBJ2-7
CASSPAGDGSYEQYF
TGTGCCAGCTCACCAGCAGGGGACGGCTCCTACGAGCAGTACTTC
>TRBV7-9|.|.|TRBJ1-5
CASSSGQGGQPQHF
TGTGCCAGCAGCTCCGGCCAGGGTGGACAGCCCCAGCATTTT
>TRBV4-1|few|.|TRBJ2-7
CASSQEGAAGLQYEQYF
TGCGCCAGCAGCCAAGAGGGGGCGGCAGGGCTACAGTACGAGCAGTACTTC